This T cell receptor beta chain appears in the sequencing data of a study of blood T cell repertoires in COVID-19. Germline values: CDR1 MNHEY, CDR2 SMNVEV (reference sequence). The CDR3 has 13 residues. With 4 bases removed from V and 6 bases from J, the gap between germline ends came to 12 bases. Sequencing used immunoSEQ multiplex PCR; TCRdb keeps in-frame clones, though not all of them. The data show around 180,000 clones, more than 70% seen once. V is TRBV27 and J is TRBJ1-2; a weak D match, TRBD1 (6 bases). The clonotype was recovered from a human donor in a cohort sampled during active COVID-19. Specimen: peripheral blood. For the CDR3, the DNA is TGTGCCAGCAGTTCCCAGGGGAGCAATGGCTACACCTTC. Translation gives CASSSQGSNGYTF.